What follows are 7 T cell receptor beta chains derived from one specimen sequenced in a study of vaccination effects on CD4 cells after COVID-19. These TCRs are of unknown antigen specificity. Here immunoSEQ multiplex PCR was the method, and the copy in TCRdb shows in-frame clones only, minus some. The data show roughly 70,000 clones, 65% to 85% seen once. ViraFEST expansion of antigen-specific CD4+ T cells with viral peptide pools preceded sequencing. It was after 10 days of culture that CD4+ T cells were isolated. Their SARS-CoV-2 infection, verified by PCR, occurred between March and December 2020. Sequenced here: CD4+ T cells from PBMCs cultured with HIV peptides, sampled before COVID-19 vaccination. The subset denotes: HIV-1 Nef peptide pool negative control/reference culture. Every receptor here comes from a human donor who had a prior SARS-CoV-2 infection.

DNA of the CDR3: TGTGCCACCAGTGACCCCCGACAGGGAGGACAAGAGACCCAGTACTTC. It encodes CATSDPRQGGQETQYF. The rearrangement uses TRBV24-1 and TRBJ2-5, with TRBD1 as a possible D gene (7 bases). The CDR3 loop spans 16 amino acids. Trimming stripped 4 bases from V and 2 bases from J, with 16 bases between. Germline CDR1 reads KGHDR; CDR2 reads SFDVKD.

This chain uses TRBV24-1 with TRBJ2-2, with 14 bases that match TRBD2. V lost 4 bases to trimming and J lost 3 bases; unmatched junction nucleotides: 3. CDR1 is KGHDR and CDR2 is SFDVKD in the germline V gene. The length of the CDR3 is 17 residues. CDR3 DNA: TGTGCCACCAGTGAGGTGGGACTAGCGGGAGACACCGGGGAGCTGTTTTTT. It is translated as CATSEVGLAGDTGELFF.

The chain recombines TRBV4-3 with TRBJ2-2; the D gene is possibly TRBD2 (5 bases). V was pared by 2 bases and J by 7 bases, with 17 bases between. The germline CDR1 and CDR2 sequences are LGHNA and YSLEER. The CDR3 spans 16 residues. Here the CDR3 DNA reads TGCGCCAGCAGCCAACGGTTCGGGATGGGCGTCGGGGAGCTGTTTTTT. It specifies CASSQRFGMGVGELFF.

In DNA form, the CDR3 reads TGTGCCAGCTCACACAAACAGGGAGAGCAAGGCTACACCTTC. Translated, it gives CASSHKQGEQGYTF. This chain links TRBV18 with TRBJ1-2, with D possibly being TRBD1 (6 bases). There are 14 residues in the CDR3. CDR1 KGHSH and CDR2 LQKENI come from the germline V gene. Trimming removed 4 bases at V and 8 bases at J, with 17 bases between.

The rearrangement links TRBV19 to TRBJ1-5; perhaps TRBD1 as D (5 bases). The germline V and J ends were trimmed by 1 base and 0 bases, with 10 bases remaining between them. CDR3 length equals 16 residues. Germline V CDR1 and CDR2: LNHDA, SQIVND (reference sequence). For the CDR3, the DNA is TGTGCCAGTAGTATAGGGAGGGGAAGTAGCAATCAGCCCCAGCATTTT. Its translation: CASSIGRGSSNQPQHF.

The count of this clone is one. The chain carries TRBV5-1 and TRBJ2-5; 11 bases are shared with TRBD1. Trimming at V came to 4 bases and at J to 5 bases, leaving 4 bases not matched to a gene. The length of the CDR3 is 14 residues. Looked up from germline, CDR1 is SGHRS and CDR2 is YFSETQ. CDR3 DNA: TGCGCCAGCAGCCCGGGACAGGGGGAGGAGACCCAGTACTTC. It specifies CASSPGQGEETQYF. Full variable domain (rest looked up from reference TRBV5-1 and TRBJ2-5): KAGVTQTPRYLIKTRGQQVTLSCSPISGHRSVSWYQQTPGQGLQFLFEYFSETQRNKGNFPGRFSGRQFSNSRSEMNVSTLELGDSALYLCASSPGQGEETQYFGPGTRLLVL.

The chain is built from TRBV27 and TRBJ2-7; TRBD1 is a possible D gene (5 bases). There are 18 residues in the CDR3. V was pared by 0 bases and J by 3 bases, with 21 bases between. Germline CDR1 MNHEY, CDR2 SMNVEV (reference sequence). The CDR3 sequence: CASSLSKGIGAFYYEQYF. In DNA form, the CDR3 reads TGTGCCAGCAGTTTATCGAAAGGAATTGGGGCCTTCTACTACGAGCAGTACTTC.